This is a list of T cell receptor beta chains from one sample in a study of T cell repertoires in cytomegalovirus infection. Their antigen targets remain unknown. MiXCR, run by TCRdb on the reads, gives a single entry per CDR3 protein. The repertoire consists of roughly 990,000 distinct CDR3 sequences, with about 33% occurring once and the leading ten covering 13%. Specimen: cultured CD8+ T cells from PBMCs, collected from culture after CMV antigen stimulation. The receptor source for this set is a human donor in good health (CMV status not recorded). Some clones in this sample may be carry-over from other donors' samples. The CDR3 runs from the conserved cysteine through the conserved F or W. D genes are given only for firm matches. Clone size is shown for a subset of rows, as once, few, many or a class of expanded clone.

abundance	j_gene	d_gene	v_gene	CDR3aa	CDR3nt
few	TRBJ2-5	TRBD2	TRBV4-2	CASSQGEGGLMETQYF	TGTGCCAGCAGCCAAGGGGAGGGAGGACTTATGGAGACCCAGTACTTC
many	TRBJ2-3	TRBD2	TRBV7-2	CASSLATAGGDTQYF	TGTGCCAGCAGCTTAGCAACAGCGGGGGGCGATACGCAGTATTTT
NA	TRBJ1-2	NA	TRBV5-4	CASSLGTRYTF	TGTGCCAGCAGCCTCGGGACCCGCTACACCTTC
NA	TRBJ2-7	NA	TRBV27	CASSPGSIYEQYF	TGTGCCAGCAGCCCGGGCTCGATCTACGAGCAGTACTTC
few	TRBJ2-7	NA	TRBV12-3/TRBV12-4	CATLLSSRGEQYF	TGTGCCACTCTACTCTCTTCTAGGGGTGAGCAGTACTTC
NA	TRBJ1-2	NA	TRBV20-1	CSARGGADYGYTF	TGCAGTGCTAGAGGGGGGGCTGACTATGGCTACACCTTC
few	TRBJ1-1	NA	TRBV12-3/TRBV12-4	CASSWIEGNTEAFF	TGTGCCAGCAGTTGGATCGAGGGAAACACTGAAGCTTTCTTT
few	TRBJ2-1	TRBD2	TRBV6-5	CASSNQGLAGGDEQFF	TGTGCCAGCAGTAACCAGGGACTAGCGGGGGGGGATGAGCAGTTCTTC
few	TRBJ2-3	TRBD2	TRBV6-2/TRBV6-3	CASSSYSLAGPSTDTQYF	TGTGCCAGCAGCTCCTACAGCCTAGCGGGACCTAGCACAGATACGCAGTATTTT
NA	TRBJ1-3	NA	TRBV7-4	CVSSLARSPGNTIYF	TGTGTCAGCAGCTTAGCTAGGTCCCCTGGAAACACCATATATTTT
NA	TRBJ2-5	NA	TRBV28	CASSWGQGPRAQYF	TGTGCCAGCAGTTGGGGGCAGGGTCCGAGGGCCCAGTACTTC